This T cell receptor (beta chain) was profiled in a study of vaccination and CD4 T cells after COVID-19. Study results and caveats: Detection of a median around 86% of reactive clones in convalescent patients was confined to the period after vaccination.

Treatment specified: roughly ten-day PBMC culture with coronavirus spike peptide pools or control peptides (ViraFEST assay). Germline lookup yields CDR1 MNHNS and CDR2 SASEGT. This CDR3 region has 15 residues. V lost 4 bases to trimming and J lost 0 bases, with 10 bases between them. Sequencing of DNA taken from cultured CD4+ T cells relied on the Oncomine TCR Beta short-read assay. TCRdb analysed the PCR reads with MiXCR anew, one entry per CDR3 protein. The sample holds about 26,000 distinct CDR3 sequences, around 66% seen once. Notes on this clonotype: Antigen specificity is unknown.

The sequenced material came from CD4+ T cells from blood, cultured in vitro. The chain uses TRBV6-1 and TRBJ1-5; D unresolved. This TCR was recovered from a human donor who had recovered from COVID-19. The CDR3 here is CASSGSRVSNQPQHF. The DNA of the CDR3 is TGTGCCAGCAGTGGATCACGGGTTAGCAATCAGCCCCAGCATTTT.